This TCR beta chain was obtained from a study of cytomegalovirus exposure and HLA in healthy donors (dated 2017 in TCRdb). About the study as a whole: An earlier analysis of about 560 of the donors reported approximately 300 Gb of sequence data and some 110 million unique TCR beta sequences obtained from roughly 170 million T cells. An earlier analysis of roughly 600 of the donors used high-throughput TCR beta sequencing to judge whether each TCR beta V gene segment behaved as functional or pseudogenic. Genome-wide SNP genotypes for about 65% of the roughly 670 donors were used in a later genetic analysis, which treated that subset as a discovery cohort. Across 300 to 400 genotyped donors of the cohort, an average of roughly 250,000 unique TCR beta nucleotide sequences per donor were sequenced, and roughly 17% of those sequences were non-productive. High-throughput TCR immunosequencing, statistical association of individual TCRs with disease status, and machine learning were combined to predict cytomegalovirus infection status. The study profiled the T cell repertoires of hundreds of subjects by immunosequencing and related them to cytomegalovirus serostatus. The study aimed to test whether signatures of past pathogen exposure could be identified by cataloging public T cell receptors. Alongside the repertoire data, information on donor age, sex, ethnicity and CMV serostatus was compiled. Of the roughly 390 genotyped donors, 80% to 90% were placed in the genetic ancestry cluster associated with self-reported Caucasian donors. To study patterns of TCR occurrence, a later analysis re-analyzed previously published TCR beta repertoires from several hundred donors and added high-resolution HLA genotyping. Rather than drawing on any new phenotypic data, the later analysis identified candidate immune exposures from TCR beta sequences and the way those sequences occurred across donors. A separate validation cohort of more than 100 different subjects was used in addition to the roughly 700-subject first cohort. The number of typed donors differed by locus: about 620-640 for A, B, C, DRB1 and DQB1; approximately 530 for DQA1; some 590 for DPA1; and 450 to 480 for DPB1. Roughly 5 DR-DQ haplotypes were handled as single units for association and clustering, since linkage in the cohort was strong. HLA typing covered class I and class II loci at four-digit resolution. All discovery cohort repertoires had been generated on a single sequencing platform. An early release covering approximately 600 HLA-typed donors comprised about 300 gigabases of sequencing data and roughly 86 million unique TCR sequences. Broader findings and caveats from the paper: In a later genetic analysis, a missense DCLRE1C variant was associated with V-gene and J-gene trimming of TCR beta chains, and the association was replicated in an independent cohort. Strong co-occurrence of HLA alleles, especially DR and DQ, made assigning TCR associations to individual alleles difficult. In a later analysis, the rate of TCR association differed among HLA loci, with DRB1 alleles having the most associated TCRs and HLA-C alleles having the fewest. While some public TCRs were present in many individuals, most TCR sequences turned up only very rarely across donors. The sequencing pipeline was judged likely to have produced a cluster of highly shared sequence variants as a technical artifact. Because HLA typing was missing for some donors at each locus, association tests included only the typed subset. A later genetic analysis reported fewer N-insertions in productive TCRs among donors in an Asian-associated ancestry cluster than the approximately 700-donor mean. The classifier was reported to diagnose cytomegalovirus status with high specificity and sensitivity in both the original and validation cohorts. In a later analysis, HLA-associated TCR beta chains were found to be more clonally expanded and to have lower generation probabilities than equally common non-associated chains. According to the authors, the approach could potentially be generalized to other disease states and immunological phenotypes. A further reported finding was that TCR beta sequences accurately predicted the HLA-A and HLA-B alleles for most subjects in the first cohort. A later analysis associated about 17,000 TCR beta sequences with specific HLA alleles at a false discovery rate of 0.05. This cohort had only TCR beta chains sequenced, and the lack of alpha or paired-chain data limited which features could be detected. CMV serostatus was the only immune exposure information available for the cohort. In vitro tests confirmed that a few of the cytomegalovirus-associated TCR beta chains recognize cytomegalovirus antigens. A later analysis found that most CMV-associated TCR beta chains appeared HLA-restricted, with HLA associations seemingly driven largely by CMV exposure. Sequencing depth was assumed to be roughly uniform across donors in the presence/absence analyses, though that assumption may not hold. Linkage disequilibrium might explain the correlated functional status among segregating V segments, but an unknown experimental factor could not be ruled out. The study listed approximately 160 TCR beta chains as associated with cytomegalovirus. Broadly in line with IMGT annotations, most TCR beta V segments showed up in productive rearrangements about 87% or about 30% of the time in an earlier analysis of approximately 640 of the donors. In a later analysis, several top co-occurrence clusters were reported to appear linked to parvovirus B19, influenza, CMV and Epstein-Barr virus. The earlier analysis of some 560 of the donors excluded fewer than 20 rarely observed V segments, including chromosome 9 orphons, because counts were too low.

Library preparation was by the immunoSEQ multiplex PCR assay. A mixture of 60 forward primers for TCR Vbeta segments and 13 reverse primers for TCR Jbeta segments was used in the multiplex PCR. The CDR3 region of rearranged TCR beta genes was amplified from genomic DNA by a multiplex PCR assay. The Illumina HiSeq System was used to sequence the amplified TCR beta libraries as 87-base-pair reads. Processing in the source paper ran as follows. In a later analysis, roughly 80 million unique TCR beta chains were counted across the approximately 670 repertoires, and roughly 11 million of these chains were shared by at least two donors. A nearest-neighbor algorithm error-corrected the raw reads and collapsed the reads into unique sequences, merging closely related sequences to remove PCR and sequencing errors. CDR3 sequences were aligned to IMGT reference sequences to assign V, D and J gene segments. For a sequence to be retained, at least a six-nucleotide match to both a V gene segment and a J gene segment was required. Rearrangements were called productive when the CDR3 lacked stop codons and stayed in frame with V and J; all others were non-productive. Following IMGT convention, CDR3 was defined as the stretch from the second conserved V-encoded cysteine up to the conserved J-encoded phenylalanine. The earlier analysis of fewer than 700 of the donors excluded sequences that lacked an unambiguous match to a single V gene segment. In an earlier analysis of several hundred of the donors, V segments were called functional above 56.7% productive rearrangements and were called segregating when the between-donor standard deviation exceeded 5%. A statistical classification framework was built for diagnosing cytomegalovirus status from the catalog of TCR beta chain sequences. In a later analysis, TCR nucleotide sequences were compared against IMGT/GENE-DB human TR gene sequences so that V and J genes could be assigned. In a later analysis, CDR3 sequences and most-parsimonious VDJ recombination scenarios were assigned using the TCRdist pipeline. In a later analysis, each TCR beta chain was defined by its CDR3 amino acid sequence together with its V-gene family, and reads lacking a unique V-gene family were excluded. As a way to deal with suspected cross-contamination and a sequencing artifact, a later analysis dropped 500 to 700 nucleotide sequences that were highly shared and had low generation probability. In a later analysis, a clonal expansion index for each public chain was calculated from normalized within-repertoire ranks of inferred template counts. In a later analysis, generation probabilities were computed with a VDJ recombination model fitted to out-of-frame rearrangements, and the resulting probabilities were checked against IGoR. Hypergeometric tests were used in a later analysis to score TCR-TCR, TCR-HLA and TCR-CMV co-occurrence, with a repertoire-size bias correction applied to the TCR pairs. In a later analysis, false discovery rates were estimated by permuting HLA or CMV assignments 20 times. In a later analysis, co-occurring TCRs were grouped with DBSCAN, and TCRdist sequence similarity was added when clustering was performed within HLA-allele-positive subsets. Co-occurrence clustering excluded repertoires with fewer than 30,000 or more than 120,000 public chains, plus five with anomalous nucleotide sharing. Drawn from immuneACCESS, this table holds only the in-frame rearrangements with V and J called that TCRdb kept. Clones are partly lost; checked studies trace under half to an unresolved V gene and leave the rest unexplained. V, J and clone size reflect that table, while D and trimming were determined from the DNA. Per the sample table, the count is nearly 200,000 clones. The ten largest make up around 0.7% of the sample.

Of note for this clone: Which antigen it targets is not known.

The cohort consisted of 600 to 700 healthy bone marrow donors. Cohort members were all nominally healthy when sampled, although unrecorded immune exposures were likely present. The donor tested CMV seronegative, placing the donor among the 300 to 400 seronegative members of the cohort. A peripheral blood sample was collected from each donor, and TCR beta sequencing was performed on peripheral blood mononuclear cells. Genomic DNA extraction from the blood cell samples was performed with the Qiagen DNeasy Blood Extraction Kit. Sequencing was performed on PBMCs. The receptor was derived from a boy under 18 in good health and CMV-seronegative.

The nucleotide sequence reads as follows: TGTGCCAGCAGTTTGGAGCCCGGGACTTACAATGAGCAGTTCTTC. Translated, this gives CASSLEPGTYNEQFF. The sequence is built from TRBV11-3 and TRBJ2-1; TRBD2 is a weak D gene call, 6 bases matching. Via the germline V gene, CDR1 is SGHNT and CDR2 YENEEA. Trimming costs V 6 bases and J 4 bases, and their ends lie 16 bases apart. The CDR3 runs 15 residues from the cysteine to the phenylalanine. The kept DNA is CDR3 alone, 45 bases in frame from the first base. With the portions outside the CDR3 filled from the reference TRBV11-3 and TRBJ2-1 genes, the complete variable region becomes EAGVVQSPRYKIIEKKQPVAFWCNPISGHNTLYWYLQNLGQGPELLIRYENEEAVDDSQLPKDRFSAERLKGVDSTLKIQPAELGDSAVYLCASSLEPGTYNEQFFGPGTRLTVL.